This T cell receptor beta chain was identified in a study of shared clonotypes between healthy human individuals. Findings and limits, study-wide: Rarefaction indicated that sorted-subset sequencing remained incomplete although depth was large. Exclusively blood specimens were collected; tissue repertoires likely differ.

Cells designated naive CD8 were CD45RO-negative and were positively selected for CCR7, with terminally differentiated effector memory CD45RA+ cells excluded. None of the donors, who were healthy HIV-negative adults, had recently had acute infections or vaccinations. About this clone itself: Its antigen is as yet unknown.

V was clipped by 6 bases and J by 1 base, with 9 bases between them. Per the germline V gene, CDR1 is MNHEY and CDR2 is SVGAGI. The CDR3 consists of 13 residues. Several immunoSEQ plates held equal portions of the genomic DNA taken from each subset. The data were produced by immunoSEQ multiplex PCR, yet TCRdb's version contains in-frame clones alone and is incomplete. The repertoire includes under 1 million clones, roughly 96% of them detected once, and less than 0.25% sits in the top ten. The chain joins TRBV6-5 to TRBJ1-1; no clear D gene. Sequenced sample: naive CD8+ T cells sorted from blood. The TCR was taken from a man aged 25-40 years in good health. CDR3 bases: TGTGCCAGCAGAAACGTCCCGAACACTGAAGCTTTCTTT. Protein: CASRNVPNTEAFF.